This T cell receptor beta chain was documented in a study of blood T cells in healthy people across ages. Study summary: Per two T cells, template switching captured roughly one barcoded beta molecule.

A sample-barcoded 5' primer and a J-beta primer mix were used in a second PCR of roughly 6 to 11 cycles. Every molecule of cDNA carried a tag from a template-switch adaptor with 12 random nucleotides. CDR3-containing paired-end reads numbered at least 2.5 million in each sample. One entry per CDR3 protein, called by TCRdb with MiXCR from the 5' RACE reads. The sample yields 600,000 to 650,000 distinct CDR3 sequences, under 65% seen once. The study, taken as a whole, reports: Because donor CMV status was unknown, expanded clonotype changes were possibly confounded.

The trim removed 8 bases at V and 5 bases at J, leaving 13 bases unmatched. The CDR3 spans 16 residues. From germline, CDR1 is SEHNR and CDR2 FQNEAQ (reference sequence). Comments on this clonotype: The antigen is unknown.

The sample comprised blood. The source of this sequence is a man in his fifties or sixties in good health. The chain carries TRBV7-9 and TRBJ2-2; 8 nucleotides align to TRBD1. DNA of the CDR3: TGTGCCAGCGGTTACGCGGGACAGGAGTTAACCGGGGAGCTGTTTTTT. This sequence encodes CASGYAGQELTGELFF.